These T cell receptor beta chains were read from a single sample in a study of T cells in Graves' hyperthyroidism and ophthalmopathy. TCRdb ran MiXCR on the multiplex PCR reads and lists one entry per CDR3 protein. The sample records a few hundred thousand distinct CDR3 sequences, 15% to 17% being singletons. Sequencing was done on a sample of blood. The receptor source for this set is a woman aged 25 to 39 with Graves' hyperthyroidism. CDR3s include the opening cysteine and the closing phenylalanine or tryptophan. The D gene is left open where the match is weak. Clone size is stated in some rows and not others, as once, few, many or a class when expanded.

v_call,clone_size,d_call,cdr3_length,j_call,cdr3_aa,cdr3_nt
TRBV9,few,.,16,TRBJ2-2,CASSVASRANTGELFF,TGTGCCAGCAGCGTAGCTAGCAGGGCGAACACCGGGGAGCTGTTTTTT
TRBV7-9,few,.,17,TRBJ2-5,CASSLGRSSRSGETQYF,TGTGCCAGCAGCTTAGGGCGCTCGAGCCGCTCGGGGGAGACCCAGTACTTC
TRBV11-2,many,.,16,TRBJ2-2,CASSLELVGVPGELFF,TGTGCCAGCAGCTTAGAACTGGTCGGGGTCCCCGGGGAGCTGTTTTTT
TRBV6-5,.,.,17,TRBJ1-1,CASSYSGGGELNTEAFF,TGTGCCAGCAGTTACTCGGGGGGTGGAGAACTGAACACTGAAGCTTTCTTT
TRBV11-2,many,.,14,TRBJ1-1,CASSLEAVNTEAFF,TGTGCCAGCAGCTTAGAGGCGGTGAACACTGAAGCTTTCTTT
TRBV18,.,TRBD2,15,TRBJ2-7,CASSPVGTTIYEQYF,TGTGCCAGCTCACCCGTCGGGACTACGATATACGAGCAGTACTTC
TRBV18,many,.,14,TRBJ1-5,CASSKGPGKQPQHF,TGTGCCAGCTCAAAGGGGCCGGGGAAGCAGCCCCAGCATTTT
TRBV20-1,.,TRBD2,14,TRBJ2-3,CSARGGGNSDTQYF,TGCAGTGCACGGGGGGGCGGGAACTCAGATACGCAGTATTTT
TRBV14,.,.,14,TRBJ2-1,CASSQEMAVNEQFF,TGTGCCAGCAGCCAAGAGATGGCGGTCAATGAGCAGTTCTTC
TRBV29-1,once,.,17,TRBJ2-6,CSVEMFDSPSGANVLTF,TGCAGCGTTGAAATGTTCGATAGTCCCTCTGGGGCCAACGTCCTGACTTTC
TRBV7-2,many,TRBD1,14,TRBJ1-5,CASSGQGSNQPQHF,TGTGCCAGCAGTGGACAGGGTAGCAATCAGCCCCAGCATTTT
TRBV7-3,.,TRBD2,14,TRBJ2-7,CASSGVAGEFEQYF,TGTGCCAGCAGCGGAGTAGCGGGAGAGTTTGAGCAGTACTTC
TRBV20-1,few,TRBD1,13,TRBJ2-2,CSAMDRGMGELFF,TGCAGTGCAATGGACAGGGGGATGGGGGAGCTGTTTTTT
TRBV27,.,TRBD2,16,TRBJ2-4,CASSRTSGTPGNIQYF,TGTGCCAGCAGCCGGACTAGCGGGACTCCGGGAAACATTCAGTACTTC
TRBV15,many,.,16,TRBJ2-1,CATSRDPSVLWNEQFF,TGTGCCACCAGCAGAGATCCCTCCGTCCTGTGGAATGAGCAGTTCTTC
TRBV28,many,TRBD2,15,TRBJ2-1,CASSQLAGVRNEQFF,TGTGCCAGCAGCCAACTAGCGGGAGTTAGGAATGAGCAGTTCTTC
TRBV20-1,few,TRBD1,14,TRBJ1-2,CSAEPGQGGLGYTF,TGCAGTGCCGAGCCGGGACAGGGTGGGTTAGGCTACACCTTC
TRBV29-1,few,TRBD1,17,TRBJ2-3,CSVVGTATPGSTDTQYF,TGCAGCGTTGTGGGGACAGCCACTCCCGGTAGCACAGATACGCAGTATTTT
TRBV7-3,many,.,16,TRBJ2-1,CASRADGRHLGNEQFF,TGTGCCAGCAGAGCCGATGGCAGGCATTTAGGGAATGAGCAGTTCTTC
TRBV19,.,.,15,TRBJ2-1,CASRMGDGSYNEQFF,TGTGCCAGTAGGATGGGGGACGGCTCCTACAATGAGCAGTTCTTC
TRBV28,.,.,12,TRBJ1-6,CASSFAGTPLHF,TGTGCCAGCAGTTTTGCCGGGACACCCCTCCACTTT
TRBV27,many,TRBD2,17,TRBJ2-5,CASSPTGRREGVETQYF,TGTGCCAGCAGCCCCACTGGGAGGCGGGAGGGCGTTGAGACCCAGTACTTC
TRBV13,.,TRBD1,15,TRBJ2-7,CASSQKGQGAGEQYF,TGTGCCAGCAGTCAAAAGGGGCAGGGGGCGGGTGAGCAGTACTTC
TRBV6-5,.,.,15,TRBJ2-3,CASSYSGNEIDTQYF,TGTGCCAGCAGTTATTCGGGGAATGAAATTGATACGCAGTATTTT
TRBV28,many,TRBD1,16,TRBJ2-7,CASRRPTGGRAYEQYF,TGTGCCAGCAGGCGCCCAACAGGGGGTCGGGCCTACGAGCAGTACTTC
TRBV7-9,few,.,14,TRBJ1-4,CASSVGTRNEKLFF,TGTGCCAGCAGCGTGGGGACAAGGAATGAAAAACTGTTTTTT
TRBV5-4,.,.,12,TRBJ2-1,CASSLDSQRQFF,TGTGCCAGCAGCTTGGACTCTCAGCGGCAGTTCTTC
TRBV20-1,.,.,15,TRBJ2-7,CSASATRDNPYEQYF,TGCAGTGCTAGTGCCACCCGGGACAACCCATACGAGCAGTACTTC
TRBV24-1,.,.,14,TRBJ2-2,CATSPSQNTGELFF,TGTGCCACCAGTCCCTCACAGAACACCGGGGAGCTGTTTTTT
TRBV2,many,.,14,TRBJ2-5,CASSLTAGEETQYF,TGTGCCAGCAGCCTTACAGCCGGCGAAGAGACCCAGTACTTC
TRBV5-4,.,TRBD1,15,TRBJ2-1,CASSFARDRYNEQFF,TGTGCCAGCAGCTTTGCCCGGGACAGATACAATGAGCAGTTCTTC
TRBV30,few,.,18,TRBJ1-5,CAWSEGMGHLFGNQPQHF,TGTGCCTGGAGTGAGGGAATGGGACATTTATTTGGCAATCAGCCCCAGCATTTT
TRBV9,.,TRBD1,14,TRBJ2-7,CASSPGQATYEQYF,TGTGCCAGCAGCCCTGGACAGGCCACCTACGAGCAGTACTTC
TRBV7-2,many,TRBD2,16,TRBJ2-3,CASSSIAGGGGDTQYF,TGTGCCAGCAGCTCCATAGCGGGAGGGGGAGGAGATACGCAGTATTTT
TRBV6-1,.,TRBD1,17,TRBJ2-6,CASSERTGRSGANVLTF,TGTGCCAGCAGTGAAAGGACAGGTCGGTCTGGGGCCAACGTCCTGACTTTC
TRBV3-1,many,.,15,TRBJ2-3,CASSHPRGTTDTQYF,TGTGCCAGCAGCCATCCCCGGGGGACCACAGATACGCAGTATTTT
TRBV5-1,.,.,13,TRBJ1-1,CASSSRLSTVAFF,TGCGCCAGCAGCTCTAGACTAAGCACTGTAGCTTTCTTT
TRBV30,many,.,13,TRBJ1-1,CAWSVRRNTEAFF,TGTGCCTGGAGTGTACGGAGGAACACTGAAGCTTTCTTT
TRBV30,many,.,13,TRBJ1-5,CAWSQGDDQPQHF,TGTGCCTGGAGTCAGGGCGACGATCAGCCCCAGCATTTT
TRBV28,many,.,16,TRBJ1-5,CASSLLGRVGNQPQHF,TGTGCCAGCAGTTTATTAGGCAGGGTTGGCAATCAGCCCCAGCATTTT
TRBV24-1,many,TRBD1,14,TRBJ2-1,CATRQGGSDNEQFF,TGTGCCACGCGACAGGGGGGGAGTGACAATGAGCAGTTCTTC
TRBV24-1,.,.,18,TRBJ1-2,CATSDYDKIGTKNYGYTF,TGTGCCACCAGTGATTACGACAAGATTGGGACGAAGAACTATGGCTACACCTTC
TRBV30,many,.,12,TRBJ2-2,CAWSEGPGELFF,TGTGCCTGGAGTGAAGGACCCGGGGAGCTGTTTTTT
TRBV11-3,many,TRBD2,17,TRBJ2-1,CASSLVYGSGSYNEQFF,TGTGCCAGCAGCTTAGTGTACGGTAGCGGGAGCTACAATGAGCAGTTCTTC
TRBV11-2,many,.,15,TRBJ2-5,CASSLTGTDKETQYF,TGTGCCAGCAGCTTAACCGGGACGGATAAAGAGACCCAGTACTTC
TRBV4-1,many,TRBD2,16,TRBJ2-1,CASSQDTSGSYNEQFF,TGCGCCAGCAGCCAAGACACTAGCGGGAGTTACAATGAGCAGTTCTTC
TRBV2,few,.,16,TRBJ2-3,CASSDFQLLSTDTQYF,TGTGCCAGCAGTGATTTTCAGCTTCTTAGCACAGATACGCAGTATTTT
TRBV7-9,once,.,17,TRBJ2-2,CASSPPRGRNNTGELFF,TGTGCCAGCAGCCCCCCGAGGGGGAGAAATAACACCGGGGAGCTGTTTTTT